Presented here are 17 T cell receptor beta chains from one specimen sequenced in a study of spatial heterogeneity in lung cancer. TCRdb reanalysed the 5' RACE reads using MiXCR and keeps one entry per CDR3 protein. The sample has 4,100 or so distinct CDR3 sequences, 20% to 25% seen once. Time point: sample taken at primary tumor resection. From tumor, nontumor lung or frozen PBMC, whole RNA was taken unsorted for sequencing. Here the sequenced sample was normal lung tissue next to the tumor, taken at surgery. The receptor source for this set is a female donor with early-stage non-small cell lung cancer.

This clonotype is categorized as medium-sized. This chain uses TRBV20-1 with TRBJ1-2; 7 nucleotides match TRBD1. The junction had 6 bases not matched to a gene; V was cut back by 6 bases and J by 8 bases. Germline V lookup: CDR1 DFQATT, CDR2 SNEGSKA (reference sequence). The CDR3 totals 11 residues. The CDR3 DNA reads TGCAGTGCCCAGGGGGGAGGCGGCTACACCTTC. Its protein is CSAQGGGGYTF.

This chain links TRBV3-1 with TRBJ2-7, with 9 bases aligning to TRBD1. V gave up 3 bases and J gave up 7 bases; unmatched junction bases: 7. This CDR3 is 14 amino acids long. CDR1 and CDR2 (germline): LGHDT, YNNKEL (reference sequence). CDR3 amino acids: CASSQSAGTGEQYF. The CDR3 DNA follows: TGTGCCAGCAGCCAGTCCGCGGGGACAGGGGAGCAGTACTTC.

This clonotype is medium-sized by share. This rearrangement joins TRBV20-1 to TRBJ1-5; the match to TRBD1 covers 7 bases. Germline CDR1 is DFQATT and CDR2 is SNEGSKA (reference sequence). CDR3 length: 15 amino acids. Germline trimming cut 6 bases from V and 7 bases from J; bases unmatched to any gene: 15. Here the CDR3 reads CSAGSDRERDQPQHF. The CDR3 nucleotides are TGCAGTGCCGGCTCCGACAGGGAGAGAGACCAGCCCCAGCATTTT.

This clonotype came up many times. This chain uses TRBV14 with TRBJ2-3, with D hard to call. V dropped 3 bases and J dropped 2 bases, with 3 bases sitting between them. Germline lookup yields CDR1 SGHDN and CDR2 FVKESK. This CDR3 comprises 12 residues. The CDR3 is CASSQDTDTQYF. The CDR3 coding sequence is TGTGCCAGCAGCCAGGACACAGATACGCAGTATTTT.

This clonotype counts as medium-sized. This chain connects TRBV7-3 to TRBJ1-6, with D uncertain. CDR1 and CDR2 from the germline V gene are SGHTA and FQGTGA. This CDR3 has 13 residues. Trimming removed 5 bases from V and 10 bases from J, with 12 bases in between. CDR3 in amino acids: CASSPQSNSPLHF. CDR3 coding DNA: TGTGCCAGCAGCCCCCAGTCAAACTCACCCCTCCACTTT.

By sample share, this clonotype is medium-sized. The chain is built from TRBV5-1 and TRBJ1-2, with D unclear. This CDR3 contains 15 residues. Germline values: CDR1 SGHRS, CDR2 YFSETQ. V gave up 0 bases and J gave up 3 bases, with 12 bases separating them. CDR3: CASSLDGSRYYGYTF. DNA of the CDR3: TGCGCCAGCAGCTTGGATGGAAGTCGTTACTATGGCTACACCTTC.

This clonotype was detected only once. Compared with germline, one end of the junction differs, possibly owing to a read error. The gene calls are TRBV7-6 and TRBJ2-3; a possible D gene is TRBD2 (7 bases). Germline V gives CDR1 SGHVS, CDR2 FNYEAQ. CDR3 size: 18 residues. CDR3 protein: CVSSPRRRGGIEADTQYF. DNA of the CDR3: TGTGTCAGCAGCCCCCGGCGACGCGGGGGCATCGAGGCAGATACGCAGTATTTT. Full variable domain (rest looked up from reference TRBV7-6 and TRBJ2-3): GAGVSQSPRYKVTKRGQDVALRCDPISGHVSLYWYRQALGQGPEFLTYFNYEAQQDKSGLPNDRFSAERPEGSISTLTIQRTEQRDSAMYRCVSSPRRRGGIEADTQYFGPGTRLTVL.

The chain is built from TRBV20-1 and TRBJ2-2, with 10 bases aligning to TRBD1. With V trimmed by 6 bases and J by 6 bases, 1 base remained unmatched. Germline CDR1 reads DFQATT; CDR2 reads SNEGSKA (reference sequence). The CDR3 sequence is 12 residues long. CDR3 DNA sequence: TGCAGTGCGGGACAGGGGTCCGGGGAGCTGTTTTTT. Translation gives CSAGQGSGELFF.

This clonotype is labeled as medium-sized (0.01 to 0.1%). The V gene is TRBV6-5, the J gene TRBJ1-4; D is unresolved. The CDR3 contains 13 residues. From germline, CDR1 is MNHEY and CDR2 SVGAGI. With 2 bases removed from V and 3 bases from J, the gap between germline ends came to 4 bases. CDR3 in amino acids: CASSYRANEKLFF. The DNA of the CDR3 is TGTGCCAGCAGTTACAGGGCTAATGAAAAACTGTTTTTT.

In this sample, this clonotype is medium-sized (0.01 to 0.1%). This chain joins TRBV10-3 and TRBJ1-1; 7 nucleotides agree with TRBD1. Per the germline V gene, CDR1 is ENHRY and CDR2 is SYGVKD. After removal of 10 bases from V and 5 bases from J, the junction contained 10 bases not matched to a gene. The CDR3 covers 13 residues. CDR3 coding DNA: TGTGCCACCCACAGGGGAAAAGGGACTGAAGCTTTCTTT. It encodes CATHRGKGTEAFF.

This clonotype came up many times. The V call is TRBV5-1, the J call TRBJ2-7, with 12 bases fitting TRBD1. CDR1 is SGHRS, CDR2 YFSETQ, per germline. V lost 4 bases and J lost 7; bases outside the gene matches: 18. The CDR3 is 18 residues long. The CDR3, as DNA: TGCGCCAGCAGCCCGTGGGGGGCCCCGGGACAGGGGGCGGAGGAGCAGTACTTC. This gives the protein CASSPWGAPGQGAEEQYF.

In this sample, this clonotype is medium-sized (0.01 to 0.1%). This sequence joins TRBV20-1 and TRBJ2-7; 11 bases are shared with TRBD1. The J segment lost 5 bases and the V segment lost 5 bases, leaving 5 bases of the junction unmatched. The CDR3 extends over 13 amino acids. Germline CDR1 and CDR2: DFQATT and SNEGSKA (reference sequence). CDR3 coding DNA: TGCAGTGCTCAAGGGACAGGGGGGGACGAGCAGTACTTC. Translation: CSAQGTGGDEQYF.

In its sample, this clonotype was seen many times. The chain employs TRBV2 and TRBJ2-2; D remains unclear. Germline V gives CDR1 SNHLY, CDR2 FYNNEI. V lost 2 bases, J lost 2 bases, and 9 bases lay in between. The CDR3 contains 15 residues. The CDR3 sequence is CASSESVLNTGELFF. The CDR3, as DNA: TGTGCCAGCAGTGAATCGGTACTTAACACCGGGGAGCTGTTTTTT.

This clonotype is medium-sized by share. The CDR3 reads CASSSSLNEQYF. For the CDR3, the DNA is TGTGCCAGCAGTTCAAGTCTCAACGAGCAGTACTTC. V usage is TRBV12-3 or TRBV12-4 and J usage is TRBJ2-7; no reliable D call. The CDR3 is made up of 12 amino acids. V was cut by 4 bases and J by 5 bases, with 9 bases left in between.

This clonotype was seen at least ten times. The rearrangement links TRBV20-1 to TRBJ2-1, with 9 bases identical to TRBD2. The CDR3 covers 17 residues. Germline V gives CDR1 DFQATT, CDR2 SNEGSKA (reference sequence). Trimming at V came to 0 bases and at J to 3 bases, leaving 9 bases not matched to a gene. The CDR3 DNA follows: TGCAGTGCTAGAGATGTCTCAGCGGGGGGTTACTACAATGAGCAGTTCTTC. This translates into CSARDVSAGGYYNEQFF.

This clonotype is termed medium-sized (0.01 to 0.1%). The chain joins TRBV7-2 to TRBJ1-1; weak D call: TRBD1 (6 bases). The CDR3 has 13 amino acids. Germline V gene lookup returns CDR1 SGHTA and CDR2 FQGNSA. The V end was cut by 5 bases, the J end by 11 bases, with 18 bases between. The DNA for the CDR3 is TGTGCCAGCAGCCCACAGGGCGGGGGCGCGGCTTTCTTT. This sequence encodes CASSPQGGGAAFF.

This clonotype is classed as medium-sized (0.01 to 0.1%). V usage is TRBV12-3 or TRBV12-4 and J usage is TRBJ2-1; no firm D call. This CDR3 is 15 amino acids long. The V gene lost 5 bases and the J gene lost 4 bases, with 15 bases spanning the gap. CDR3 nucleotides: TGTGCCAGCAGTCCCCGGGCCCAATTGTACAATGAGCAGTTCTTC. Translation: CASSPRAQLYNEQFF.